This TCR beta chain appears in the sequencing data of a study of shared clonotypes between healthy human individuals. Concerning this clone: Antigen specificity is unknown.

Study results and caveats: Sequencing depth was expected to influence donor clonotype sharing. When compared with the clonotypes that were shared by all four sorted-subset donors, the non-shared clonotypes turned out to have lower generation probabilities.

V gave up 3 bases and J gave up 4 bases, with 11 bases separating them. Looked up from germline, CDR1 is SGHDT and CDR2 is YYEEEE. CDR3 length: 13 amino acids. In replicate PCRs of sorted subsets, approximately 210 ng DNA, approximately 30,000 T cell genomes, was used. The assay was immunoSEQ multiplex PCR, and TCRdb's table has in-frame clones only and misses some. In the table there are 1,400,000 or so clones, approximately 98.5% of which are singletons. The sample comprised naive CD4+ T cells sorted from blood. Subset here: CD45RA+ positively selected. This clonotype was obtained from a man in his thirties or forties in good health. The chain is built from TRBV5-6 and TRBJ2-7, with D perhaps matching TRBD1 (6 bases). The CDR3, as DNA: TGTGCCAGCAGCTCTAGGGGGTCGTACGAGCAGTACTTC. It encodes CASSSRGSYEQYF. The full variable domain, completed using reference TRBV5-6 and TRBJ2-7, is DAGVTQSPTHLIKTRGQQVTLRCSPKSGHDTVSWYQQALGQGPQFIFQYYEEEERQRGNFPDRFSGHQFPNYSSELNVNALLLGDSALYLCASSSRGSYEQYFGPGTRLTVT.